Below, 16 T cell receptor beta chains from the same sample are listed, as sequenced in a study of T cell responses to AZD1222 COVID-19 vaccine. The repertoire was sequenced with immunoSEQ multiplex PCR; TCRdb's copy has only in-frame clones and lacks some. The sample carries about 150,000 clones, roughly 90% recorded once. The sequencing used peripheral blood, collected on day 0 of AZD1222 vaccination. These receptors were collected from an adult in good health.

The gene calls are TRBV9 and TRBJ2-7; no clear D gene. Germline V gene data show CDR1 as SGDLS and CDR2 as YYNGEE. The CDR3 has 13 residues. Trimming stripped 4 bases from V and 4 bases from J, with 12 bases between. The CDR3 loop is CASSPPLGYEQYF. CDR3 coding DNA: TGTGCCAGCAGCCCGCCACTCGGGTACGAGCAGTACTTC.

The CDR3 nucleotides are TGTGCCAGCAGCTTGGTTGAGAACACCATATATTTT. It is translated as CASSLVENTIYF. The V gene is TRBV7-2, the J gene TRBJ1-3; D unresolved. Germline CDR1 and CDR2: SGHTA and FQGNSA. Between the trimmed V and J ends, which lost 3 bases and 7 bases, there was a span of 7 bases. The CDR3 totals 12 residues.

In DNA, the CDR3 is TGTGCCAGCAGTGACAGACAGGGCCAAGAGACCCAGTACTTC. Translated, it gives CASSDRQGQETQYF. This chain joins TRBV6-1 and TRBJ2-5, with 7 bases fitting TRBD1. The CDR3 loop spans 14 amino acids. With V trimmed by 3 bases and J by 1 base, 2 bases remained unmatched. Germline loops: CDR1 MNHNS, CDR2 SASEGT.

The V gene is TRBV11-3, the J gene TRBJ2-3; D gene uncertain. Germline lookup yields CDR1 SGHNT and CDR2 YENEEA. The CDR3 has 14 amino acids. V was cut by 3 bases and J by 2 bases, with 9 bases left in between. The chain's CDR3 is CASSLSRNTDTQYF. DNA of the CDR3: TGTGCCAGCAGCTTGTCAAGAAACACAGATACGCAGTATTTT.

The count of this clone is one. The rearrangement joins TRBV7-2 to TRBJ1-6; unclear D gene. With 7 bases removed from V and 7 bases from J, the gap between germline ends came to 14 bases. This CDR3 spans 14 amino acids. Germline values: CDR1 SGHTA, CDR2 FQGNSA. The CDR3 DNA follows: TGTGCCAGCACTAGTAGACAACTCAATTCACCCCTCCACTTT. Translated, it gives CASTSRQLNSPLHF.

This chain connects TRBV10-3 to TRBJ2-1; possible D gene TRBD1, 7 bases. The CDR3 length is 15 residues. The ends were cut back, 3 bases at V and 8 bases at J, with 17 bases in the middle. Germline V lookup: CDR1 ENHRY, CDR2 SYGVKD. As DNA, the CDR3 is TGTGCCATCAGTGACGTCGGAGGGGGCCTGTATGAGCAGTTCTTC. Encoded protein: CAISDVGGGLYEQFF.

The chain uses TRBV24-1 and TRBJ1-2; D remains unclear. The V gene lost 3 bases and the J gene lost 2 bases, with 9 bases spanning the gap. Per germline, CDR1 KGHDR and CDR2 SFDVKD. The length of the CDR3 is 14 residues. CDR3 region: CATSDPGRNYGYTF. The CDR3 DNA is TGTGCCACCAGTGATCCCGGGAGGAACTATGGCTACACCTTC.

The rearrangement links TRBV5-5 to TRBJ2-3, with TRBD1 matching over 9 bases. V lost 4 bases, J lost 3 bases, and 15 bases stayed unmatched. The CDR3 contains 18 residues. Germline CDR1 reads SGHKS; CDR2 reads YYEKEE (reference sequence). In nucleotides, the CDR3 is TGTGCCAGCAGCGAGGCCCTGGACAGGGGATCAGTGACAGATACGCAGTATTTT. Translation: CASSEALDRGSVTDTQYF.

The CDR3 protein is CASSVEDNEQFF. The CDR3 bases are TGTGCCAGCAGCGTAGAGGACAATGAGCAGTTCTTC. This chain links TRBV9 with TRBJ2-1; D is ambiguous. The germline V gene encodes CDR1 SGDLS and CDR2 YYNGEE. The V and J ends lost 0 bases and 5 bases respectively, with 3 bases between them. The CDR3 spans 12 residues.

V gene TRBV6-5 combines with J gene TRBJ1-5; a possible D gene is TRBD1 (5 bases). Germline CDR1 is MNHEY and CDR2 is SVGAGI. This CDR3 region has 13 residues. Trimming pared 8 bases from V and 4 bases from J, leaving 12 bases between. CDR3 sequence (DNA): TGTGCCAGCGGGGGGACGGGGAATCAGCCCCAGCATTTT. It specifies CASGGTGNQPQHF.

The chain employs TRBV6-1 and TRBJ2-7; perhaps TRBD2 as D (7 bases). The V end was cut by 10 bases, the J end by 5 bases, with 24 bases between. CDR1 and CDR2 from the germline V gene are MNHNS and SASEGT. There are 15 residues in the CDR3. CDR3 residues: CATTERGGGGDEQYF. CDR3 nucleotide sequence: TGTGCCACCACTGAACGAGGGGGGGGAGGAGACGAGCAGTACTTC.

V is TRBV11-2 and J is TRBJ2-6; 7 positions agree with TRBD1. The trim removed 5 bases at V and 0 bases at J, leaving 7 bases unmatched. The CDR3 sequence is 17 residues long. Per the germline V gene, CDR1 is SGHAT and CDR2 is FQNNGV. The DNA of the CDR3 is TGTGCCAGCAGCCTGACAGGGATGGACTCTGGGGCCAACGTCCTGACTTTC. Residues: CASSLTGMDSGANVLTF.

The J gene is TRBJ1-1, the V gene TRBV5-6, with TRBD1 as a possible D gene (6 bases). Trimming pared 0 bases from V and 13 bases from J, leaving 22 bases between. CDR1 and CDR2 from the germline V gene are SGHDT and YYEEEE. This CDR3 comprises 15 residues. This CDR3 is CASSLEAGASSRYFF. The DNA of the CDR3 is TGTGCCAGCAGCTTGGAGGCAGGGGCCTCGTCAAGGTATTTCTTT.

This chain uses TRBV15 with TRBJ2-2; maybe TRBD1 (6 bases). The V gene's germline CDR1 is LNHNV and CDR2 YYDKDF (reference sequence). V gave up 5 bases and J gave up 3 bases, with 13 bases separating them. This CDR3 contains 15 residues. Here the CDR3 reads CATSPRRQDTGELFF. As DNA, the CDR3 is TGTGCCACCAGCCCACGACGACAGGACACCGGGGAGCTGTTTTTT.

This chain connects TRBV30 to TRBJ1-4, with TRBD1 identical over 8 bases. Losses at the gene ends were 4 bases for V and 7 bases for J; bases not matched to a gene: 8. This CDR3 region has 14 residues. The V gene's germline CDR1 is GTSNPN and CDR2 SVGIG (reference sequence). CDR3 DNA sequence: TGTGCCTGGACCATACAGGGGGGACTTGAAAAACTGTTTTTT. This codes for CAWTIQGGLEKLFF.

The chain uses TRBV3-1 (or the pseudogene TRBV3-2) and TRBJ1-3; 7 nucleotides match TRBD1. CDR1 is LGHDT and CDR2 is YNNKEL in the germline V gene (reference sequence). CDR3 length: 16 amino acids. The J segment lost 8 bases and the V segment lost 3 bases, leaving 13 bases of the junction unmatched. CDR3 region: CASSHSDRVGADTIYF. CDR3 coding DNA: TGTGCCAGCAGCCATTCTGACAGGGTAGGAGCAGACACCATATATTTT.